What follows are 26 T cell receptor beta chains derived from one specimen sequenced in a study of cytomegalovirus exposure and HLA in healthy donors. PCR employed 60 Vbeta and 13 Jbeta primers. The table came from immunoSEQ multiplex PCR; TCRdb's copy has only in-frame clones and leaves some out. The table has about 130,000 clones, roughly four fifths seen once. The sequenced material came from PBMCs. The receptors stem from a boy between 2 and 10 years old in good health and CMV-seronegative.

This clone has a single count. The chain recombines TRBV19 with TRBJ1-5, with TRBD1 matching over 8 bases. This CDR3 region has 20 residues. Germline CDR1 LNHDA, CDR2 SQIVND (reference sequence). The V gene end was trimmed by 0 bases and the J gene end by 2 bases; junction bases not matched to a gene: 15. CDR3 loop: CASSIDLPGTGGSGNQPQHF. The CDR3 DNA reads as TGTGCCAGTAGTATAGATCTCCCCGGGACAGGAGGGTCCGGCAATCAGCCCCAGCATTTT.

This rearrangement joins TRBV4-3 to TRBJ2-5; TRBD2 is a possible D gene (7 bases). Germline CDR1 reads LGHNA; CDR2 reads YSLEER. V gave up 0 bases and J gave up 5 bases, with 16 bases separating them. The CDR3 has 16 residues. The CDR3 DNA is TGCGCCAGCAGCCAAGAAAGGGGGGGGGTGCGGGAGACCCAGTACTTC. Protein sequence: CASSQERGGVRETQYF.

The chain uses TRBV27 and TRBJ2-2; maybe TRBD2 (5 bases). The CDR3 totals 16 residues. In germline, CDR1 is MNHEY, CDR2 SMNVEV (reference sequence). With 0 bases removed from V and 0 bases from J, the gap between germline ends came to 8 bases. The CDR3 loop reads CASSLSVGANTGELFF. In DNA form, the CDR3 reads TGTGCCAGCAGTTTATCTGTGGGAGCGAACACCGGGGAGCTGTTTTTT.

This chain joins TRBV7-9 and TRBJ2-1, with TRBD2 matching 13 bases. Germline V gene sequence: CDR1 SEHNR, CDR2 FQNEAQ (reference sequence). V lost 5 bases and J lost 6; bases outside the gene matches: 10. The CDR3 consists of 17 residues. For the CDR3, the DNA is TGTGCCAGCAGCCCCCTCGGGACTAGCGGGGTGATCAATGAGCAGTTCTTC. Translated: CASSPLGTSGVINEQFF.

This clone was recorded a few times. The J gene is TRBJ1-1, the V gene TRBV2; 7 bases are shared with TRBD1. CDR1 SNHLY and CDR2 FYNNEI come from the germline V gene. The CDR3 has 16 amino acids. Trimming at V came to 1 base and at J to 0 bases, leaving 5 bases not matched to a gene. The CDR3 is CASSEELDRMNTEAFF. The CDR3 region has the DNA TGTGCCAGCAGTGAAGAGCTGGACAGGATGAACACTGAAGCTTTCTTT.

The rearrangement joins TRBV11-3 to TRBJ2-2; 7 bases align to TRBD1. The J segment lost 1 base and the V segment lost 3 bases, leaving 2 bases of the junction unmatched. The length of the CDR3 is 15 residues. The V gene's germline CDR1 is SGHNT and CDR2 YENEEA. The CDR3 loop reads CASSFDRENTGELFF. In nucleotides, the CDR3 is TGTGCCAGCAGCTTTGACAGGGAGAACACCGGGGAGCTGTTTTTT. The complete variable domain, with remaining parts taken from reference TRBV11-3 and TRBJ2-2, reads EAGVVQSPRYKIIEKKQPVAFWCNPISGHNTLYWYLQNLGQGPELLIRYENEEAVDDSQLPKDRFSAERLKGVDSTLKIQPAELGDSAVYLCASSFDRENTGELFFGEGSRLTVL.

The chain employs TRBV7-9 and TRBJ2-3, with 9 bases identical to TRBD2. V was clipped by 11 bases and J by 2 bases; unmatched bases: 8. This CDR3 contains 14 residues. Germline V gives CDR1 SEHNR, CDR2 FQNEAQ (reference sequence). The CDR3 nucleotides are TGTGCCGTAGGTGCGGGAGGGTTCACAGATACGCAGTATTTT. Encoded protein: CAVGAGGFTDTQYF.

This clone was recorded once. The chain joins TRBV11-2 to TRBJ2-3; tentative D call: TRBD2 (6 bases). V lost 1 base and J 4 bases, leaving 12 bases between the germline ends. Per germline, CDR1 SGHAT and CDR2 FQNNGV. The CDR3 length is 15 residues. The CDR3 DNA sequence: TGTGCCAGCAGCTTAGGGGGGGTGTATTCAGATACGCAGTATTTT. This encodes CASSLGGVYSDTQYF.

The chain employs TRBV28 and TRBJ2-1; TRBD2 aligns across 9 bases. This CDR3 has 16 residues. With V trimmed by 4 bases and J by 3 bases, 7 bases remained unmatched. The germline CDR1 and CDR2 sequences are MDHEN and SYDVKM. As DNA, the CDR3 is TGTGCCAGCAGTTCCCTACCTAGCGGGGTCTACAATGAGCAGTTCTTC. It translates to CASSSLPSGVYNEQFF.

This clone has more than one count but fewer than ten. At the DNA level, this CDR3 is encoded by other sequences in the same sample as well. CDR3 nucleotide sequence: TGTGCCAGCAGTGACTCTGGGGGGGGCACAGATACGCAGTATTTT. It specifies CASSDSGGGTDTQYF. The chain recombines TRBV6-4 with TRBJ2-3; 7 bases are shared with TRBD2. The CDR3 sequence is 15 residues long. Germline V CDR1 and CDR2: MRHNA, SNTAGT. Trimming removed 0 bases from V and 1 base from J; junction bases left unmatched: 1.

This clone is a singleton in its sample. The chain is built from TRBV5-4 and TRBJ2-5; 10 nucleotides agree with TRBD1. The J segment lost 4 bases and the V segment lost 4 bases, leaving 4 bases of the junction unmatched. The length of the CDR3 is 14 residues. Germline CDR1 SGHNT, CDR2 YYREEE (reference sequence). The chain's CDR3 is CASSRDRGVETQYF. As DNA, the CDR3 is TGTGCCAGCAGCAGGGACAGGGGTGTAGAGACCCAGTACTTC.

The rearrangement links TRBV5-4 to TRBJ2-1; D is possibly TRBD2 (7 bases). Trimming removed 7 bases at V and 5 bases at J, with 19 bases between. The V gene's germline CDR1 is SGHNT and CDR2 YYREEE (reference sequence). This CDR3 comprises 15 residues. CDR3 loop: CASATRGARNNEQFF. CDR3 nucleotide sequence: TGTGCCAGCGCCACTCGGGGGGCCCGAAACAATGAGCAGTTCTTC. The entire variable domain, with the rest obtained from reference TRBV5-4 and TRBJ2-1, is as follows: ETGVTQSPTHLIKTRGQQVTLRCSSQSGHNTVSWYQQALGQGPQFIFQYYREEENGRGNFPPRFSGLQFPNYSSELNVNALELDDSALYLCASATRGARNNEQFFGPGTRLTVL.

This chain uses TRBV11-2 with TRBJ1-1; D is uncertain. The CDR3 extends over 12 amino acids. Trimming took 5 bases from V and 1 from J, leaving 5 bases between them. Looked up from germline, CDR1 is SGHAT and CDR2 is FQNNGV. The CDR3 loop is CASSAGNTEAFF. DNA for the CDR3: TGTGCCAGCAGCGCGGGGAACACTGAAGCTTTCTTT.

The gene calls are TRBV5-6 and TRBJ1-2, with a tentative D call TRBD1 (5 bases). The CDR3 sequence is 15 residues long. Germline loops: CDR1 SGHDT, CDR2 YYEEEE. V lost 4 bases, J lost 4 bases, and 17 bases lay in between. CDR3 nucleotide sequence: TGTGCCAGCAGCCGGGGGACGATAAATTTCTATGGCTACACCTTC. This translates into CASSRGTINFYGYTF.

The rearrangement uses TRBV9 and TRBJ1-6; TRBD1 agrees at 7 bases. V was clipped by 0 bases and J by 9 bases; unmatched bases: 9. This CDR3 spans 16 amino acids. Germline assignment: CDR1 SGDLS and CDR2 YYNGEE. The CDR3 protein is CASSVEGRDRVSPLHF. For the CDR3, the DNA is TGTGCCAGCAGCGTAGAGGGGCGGGACAGAGTTTCACCCCTCCACTTT.

The rearrangement joins TRBV6-5 to TRBJ1-6, with 7 nucleotides matching TRBD1. J was trimmed by 8 bases and V by 7 bases; bases with no gene match: 8. The CDR3 contains 14 residues. Germline CDR1 reads MNHEY; CDR2 reads SVGAGI. The CDR3 is CASNRQGFDSPLHF. The CDR3 DNA follows: TGTGCCAGCAATCGACAGGGTTTTGATTCACCCCTCCACTTT.

The chain has TRBV4-1 and TRBJ2-1; D is perhaps TRBD1 (5 bases). Germline values: CDR1 MGHRA, CDR2 YSYEKL. V lost 1 base to trimming and J lost 5 bases, with 9 bases between them. CDR3 length: 14 amino acids. CDR3 loop: CASSQVGQNNEQFF. CDR3 DNA: TGCGCCAGCAGCCAAGTGGGGCAGAACAATGAGCAGTTCTTC.

This chain uses TRBV27 with TRBJ2-7, with 7 bases fitting TRBD1. The germline CDR1 and CDR2 sequences are MNHEY and SMNVEV (reference sequence). The CDR3 is made up of 13 amino acids. V lost 10 bases, J lost 2 bases, and 8 bases stayed unmatched. The CDR3 sequence is CATAFGTAYEQYF. The CDR3 nucleotides read TGTGCCACCGCGTTTGGGACAGCCTACGAGCAGTACTTC.

This clone was seen a few times. J is TRBJ1-5 and V is TRBV2, with TRBD1 matching 7 bases. This CDR3 has 14 amino acids. J lost 7 bases, V lost 3 bases, and 6 bases had no gene match. Germline assignment: CDR1 SNHLY and CDR2 FYNNEI. CDR3 nucleotide sequence: TGTGCCAGCAGTGACGACAGGGTCTCGCAGCCCCAGCATTTT. Its protein product is CASSDDRVSQPQHF.

The CDR3 region has the DNA TGTGCCAGCAGTTACTCGACGACAGGGTGGCTCCCTGAAGCTTTCTTT. Translated: CASSYSTTGWLPEAFF. The chain employs TRBV6-5 and TRBJ1-1; 7 nucleotides match TRBD1. CDR1 is MNHEY and CDR2 is SVGAGI in the germline V gene. The ends lost 0 bases at V and 6 bases at J; junction bases unmatched: 10. This CDR3 comprises 16 residues.

The chain joins TRBV19 to TRBJ2-1; 7 bases are a match to TRBD2. This CDR3 spans 17 amino acids. In germline, CDR1 is LNHDA, CDR2 SQIVND (reference sequence). J gave up 4 bases and V 7 bases, and 16 bases lay outside the gene matches. The chain's CDR3 is CASNLGGPGTTYNEQFF. The CDR3 nucleotides are TGTGCCAGTAATCTGGGAGGTCCGGGGACTACTTACAATGAGCAGTTCTTC. The whole variable domain, remainder taken from reference TRBV19 and TRBJ2-1, is DGGITQSPKYLFRKEGQNVTLSCEQNLNHDAMYWYRQDPGQGLRLIYYSQIVNDFQKGDIAEGYSVSREKKESFPLTVTSAQKNPTAFYLCASNLGGPGTTYNEQFFGPGTRLTVL.

The rearrangement joins TRBV6-4 to TRBJ1-2; D is perhaps TRBD1 (5 bases). Germline V lookup: CDR1 MRHNA, CDR2 SNTAGT. The germline V and J ends were trimmed by 2 bases and 5 bases, with 12 bases remaining between them. The CDR3 covers 14 residues. The CDR3 nucleotides are TGTGCCAGCAGTGACGGCAGGGAGGGATATGGCTACACCTTC. Protein product: CASSDGREGYGYTF.

The rearrangement joins TRBV5-1 to TRBJ2-2; D uncertain. V lost 5 bases and J 5 bases, leaving 16 bases between the germline ends. CDR3 length: 15 residues. Germline CDR1 and CDR2: SGHRS and YFSETQ. CDR3 sequence: CASRDGDLGTGELFF. As DNA, the CDR3 is TGCGCCAGCAGAGACGGCGACTTAGGAACCGGGGAGCTGTTTTTT. Combining the CDR3 with reference TRBV5-1 and TRBJ2-2 gives the whole variable domain KAGVTQTPRYLIKTRGQQVTLSCSPISGHRSVSWYQQTPGQGLQFLFEYFSETQRNKGNFPGRFSGRQFSNSRSEMNVSTLELGDSALYLCASRDGDLGTGELFFGEGSRLTVL.

CDR3 sequence reads: CASSQDRYYEQYV. The CDR3 region has the DNA TGCGCCAGCAGCCAGGACAGATACTACGAGCAGTACGTC. This chain connects TRBV4-1 to TRBJ2-7; TRBD1 might be the D (6 bases). Trimming stripped 3 bases from V and 3 bases from J, with 9 bases between. This CDR3 has 13 amino acids. CDR1 and CDR2 from the germline V gene are MGHRA and YSYEKL.

The chain has TRBV10-3 and TRBJ2-7; perhaps TRBD1 as D (6 bases). V dropped 4 bases and J dropped 3 bases, with 13 bases sitting between them. CDR3 length: 14 residues. Germline CDR1 is ENHRY and CDR2 is SYGVKD. The CDR3 here is CAISAFSDSYEQYV. DNA of the CDR3: TGTGCCATCAGTGCATTTTCGGACAGCTACGAGCAGTACGTC.

The chain has TRBV15 and TRBJ1-2; a weak D match, TRBD1 (5 bases). This CDR3 spans 16 amino acids. Trimming stripped 4 bases from V and 8 bases from J, with 23 bases between. CDR1 and CDR2 from the germline V gene are LNHNV and YYDKDF (reference sequence). The CDR3 DNA follows: TGTGCCACCAGCACCAAAAGGGGTTCCGGAACGAGGGGCTACACCTTC. Residues: CATSTKRGSGTRGYTF.